This T cell receptor beta chain was recovered during a study of response to subunit inactivated influenza vaccine. Study-wide results and caveats: Authors suggested that a seasonal influenza vaccination recruits few new T cells each time.

A word on this clonotype: Antigen specificity is unknown.

TCRdb reprocessed the RT-PCR reads with MiXCR, giving one entry per CDR3 protein. In the table there are about 480,000 distinct CDR3 sequences, around 9.9% of which are singletons. This CDR3 spans 16 amino acids. Between the trimmed V and J ends, which lost 6 bases and 1 base, there was a span of 18 bases. The input for sequencing was PBMCs from blood, taken roughly 6 weeks after vaccination. The rearrangement uses TRBV12-3 or TRBV12-4 and TRBJ1-1; D is unclear. The receptor was derived from a man aged 50-59 years who received an inactivated influenza vaccine. CDR3 nucleotide sequence: TGTGCCAGCAGCCCACCGTTTGTCCTGGGGAACACTGAAGCTTTCTTT. Translated, it gives CASSPPFVLGNTEAFF.